This T cell receptor (beta chain) was sequenced in a study of cytomegalovirus exposure and HLA in healthy donors. Study-wide background: The same platform as the approximately 700 first-cohort repertoires was used for the 110 or so validation repertoires, a later analysis reported. Findings and limits, study-wide: Reported results showed that the classifier diagnosed cytomegalovirus status with high specificity and sensitivity.

Comment on this clone: Antigen unknown.

Generated by immunoSEQ multiplex PCR, the TCRdb table keeps only in-frame clones and is missing some. The sample contains approximately 150,000 clones, approximately 86% of which appear only once. The receptor was isolated from a man between 18 and 35 years old in good health and CMV-seropositive. The source material was PBMCs.

In DNA form, the CDR3 reads TGTGCCTGGAGTAAGGTGACAGGGACGAACACTGAAGCTTTCTTT. It codes for CAWSKVTGTNTEAFF. The chain carries TRBV30 and TRBJ1-1; 7 positions agree with TRBD1. The germline V gene encodes CDR1 GTSNPN and CDR2 SVGIG (reference sequence). CDR3 length: 15 amino acids. After removal of 2 bases from V and 1 base from J, the junction contained 7 bases not matched to a gene.